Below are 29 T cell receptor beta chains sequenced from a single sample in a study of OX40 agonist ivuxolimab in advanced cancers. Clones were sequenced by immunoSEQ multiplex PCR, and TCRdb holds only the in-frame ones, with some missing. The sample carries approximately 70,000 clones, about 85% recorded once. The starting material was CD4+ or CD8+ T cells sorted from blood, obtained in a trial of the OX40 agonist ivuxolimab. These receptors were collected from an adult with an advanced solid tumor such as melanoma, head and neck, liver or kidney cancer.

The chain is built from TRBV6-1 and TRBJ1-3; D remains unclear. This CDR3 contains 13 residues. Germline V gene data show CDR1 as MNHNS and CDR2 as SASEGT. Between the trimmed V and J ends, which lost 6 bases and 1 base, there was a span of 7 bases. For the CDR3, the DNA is TGTGCCAGCAGGAGCGCTTCTGGAAACACCATATATTTT. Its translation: CASRSASGNTIYF.

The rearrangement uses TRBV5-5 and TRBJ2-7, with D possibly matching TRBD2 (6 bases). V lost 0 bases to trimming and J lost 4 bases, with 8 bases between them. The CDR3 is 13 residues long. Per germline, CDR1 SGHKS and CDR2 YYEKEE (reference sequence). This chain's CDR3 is CASSLAGSYEQYF. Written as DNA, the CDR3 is TGTGCCAGCAGCTTGGCCGGGAGTTACGAGCAGTACTTC.

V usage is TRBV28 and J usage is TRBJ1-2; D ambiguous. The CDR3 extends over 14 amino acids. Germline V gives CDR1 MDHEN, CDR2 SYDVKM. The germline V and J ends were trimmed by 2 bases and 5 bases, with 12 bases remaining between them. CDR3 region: CASSLPGTHYGYTF. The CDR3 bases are TGTGCCAGCAGTTTACCGGGCACTCATTATGGCTACACCTTC.

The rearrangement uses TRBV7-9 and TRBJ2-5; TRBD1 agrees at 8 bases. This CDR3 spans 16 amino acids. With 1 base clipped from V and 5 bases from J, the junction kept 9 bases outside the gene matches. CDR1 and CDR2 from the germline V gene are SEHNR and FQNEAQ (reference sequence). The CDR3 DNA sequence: TGTGCCAGCAGCTTAGGGGTGACAGGGGTGTTGGAGACCCAGTACTTC. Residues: CASSLGVTGVLETQYF.

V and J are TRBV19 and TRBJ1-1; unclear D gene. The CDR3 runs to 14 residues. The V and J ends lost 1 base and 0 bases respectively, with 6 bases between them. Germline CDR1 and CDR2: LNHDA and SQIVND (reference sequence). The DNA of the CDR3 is TGTGCCAGTAGTATAGCAGGCTTGAACACTGAAGCTTTCTTT. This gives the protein CASSIAGLNTEAFF.

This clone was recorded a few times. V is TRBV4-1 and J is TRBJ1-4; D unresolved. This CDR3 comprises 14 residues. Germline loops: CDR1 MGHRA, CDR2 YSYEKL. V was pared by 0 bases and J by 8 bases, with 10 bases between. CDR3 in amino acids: CASSQEGIGEKLFF. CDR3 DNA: TGCGCCAGCAGCCAAGAGGGGATTGGGGAAAAACTGTTTTTT.

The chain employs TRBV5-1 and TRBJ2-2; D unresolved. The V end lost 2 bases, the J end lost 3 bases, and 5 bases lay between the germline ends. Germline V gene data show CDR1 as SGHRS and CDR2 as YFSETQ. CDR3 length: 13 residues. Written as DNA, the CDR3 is TGCGCCAGCAGCTTTCGGGACACCGGGGAGCTGTTTTTT. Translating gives CASSFRDTGELFF.

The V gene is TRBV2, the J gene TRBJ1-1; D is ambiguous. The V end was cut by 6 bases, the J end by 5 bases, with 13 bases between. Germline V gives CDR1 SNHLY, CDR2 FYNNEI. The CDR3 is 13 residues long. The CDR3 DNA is TGTGCCAGCAGGTTGGACTGGGGTACTGAAGCTTTCTTT. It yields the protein CASRLDWGTEAFF.

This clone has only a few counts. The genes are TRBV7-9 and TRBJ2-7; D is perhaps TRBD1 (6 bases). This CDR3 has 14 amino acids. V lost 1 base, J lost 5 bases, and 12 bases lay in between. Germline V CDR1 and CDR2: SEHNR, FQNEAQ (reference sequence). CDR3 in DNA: TGTGCCAGCAGCTTAGGAACAGGGATGGACGAGCAGTACTTC. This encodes CASSLGTGMDEQYF.

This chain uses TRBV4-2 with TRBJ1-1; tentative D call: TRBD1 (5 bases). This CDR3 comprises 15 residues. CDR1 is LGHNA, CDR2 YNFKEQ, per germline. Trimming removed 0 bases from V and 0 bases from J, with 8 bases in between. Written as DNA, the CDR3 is TGTGCCAGCAGCCAAGAAGGGGTCCTGAACACTGAAGCTTTCTTT. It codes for CASSQEGVLNTEAFF.

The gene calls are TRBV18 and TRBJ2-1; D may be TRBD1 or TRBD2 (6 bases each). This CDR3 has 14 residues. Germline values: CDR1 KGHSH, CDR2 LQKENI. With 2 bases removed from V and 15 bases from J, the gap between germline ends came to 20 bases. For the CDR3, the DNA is TGTGCCAGCTCACCAGGGTGGTCGGGGGCGAGGTGGTTCTTC. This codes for CASSPGWSGARWFF.

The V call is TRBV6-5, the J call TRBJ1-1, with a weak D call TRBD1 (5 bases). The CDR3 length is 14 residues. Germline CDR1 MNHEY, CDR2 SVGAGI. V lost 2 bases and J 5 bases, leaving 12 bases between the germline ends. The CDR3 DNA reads TGTGCCAGCAGTTACGGAGGGGTAGTAACTGAAGCTTTCTTT. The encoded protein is CASSYGGVVTEAFF.

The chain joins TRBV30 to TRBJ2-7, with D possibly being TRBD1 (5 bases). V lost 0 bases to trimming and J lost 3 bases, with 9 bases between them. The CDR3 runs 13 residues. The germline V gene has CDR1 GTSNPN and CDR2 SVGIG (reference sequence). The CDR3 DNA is TGTGCCTGGAGTGTGGGGCAGGGCTACGAGCAGTACTTC. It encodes CAWSVGQGYEQYF.

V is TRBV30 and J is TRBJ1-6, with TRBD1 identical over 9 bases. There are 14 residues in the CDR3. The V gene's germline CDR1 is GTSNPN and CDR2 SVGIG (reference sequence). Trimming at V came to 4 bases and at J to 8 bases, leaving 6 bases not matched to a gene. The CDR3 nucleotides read TGTGCCTGGACAAACAGGGGGCTTTATTCACCCCTCCACTTT. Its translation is CAWTNRGLYSPLHF.

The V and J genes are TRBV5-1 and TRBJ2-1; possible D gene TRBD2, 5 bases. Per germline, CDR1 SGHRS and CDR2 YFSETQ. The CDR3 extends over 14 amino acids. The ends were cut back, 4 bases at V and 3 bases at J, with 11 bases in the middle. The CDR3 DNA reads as TGCGCCAGCAGCCCGGGAAATCTCTACAATGAGCAGTTCTTC. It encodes CASSPGNLYNEQFF.

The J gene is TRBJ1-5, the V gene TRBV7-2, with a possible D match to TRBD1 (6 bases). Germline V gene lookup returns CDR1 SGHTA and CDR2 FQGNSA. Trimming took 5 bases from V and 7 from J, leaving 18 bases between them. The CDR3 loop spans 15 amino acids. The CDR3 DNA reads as TGTGCCAGCAGCCGGGACACTATAATAGGACAGCCCCAGCATTTT. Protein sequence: CASSRDTIIGQPQHF.

CDR3 sequence reads: CASSVDSTYNEQFF. The CDR3 bases are TGTGCCAGCAGCGTAGACAGTACCTACAATGAGCAGTTCTTC. V usage is TRBV9 and J usage is TRBJ2-1; D is ambiguous. This CDR3 contains 14 residues. Trimming took off 0 bases at V and 2 bases at J, with 6 bases between the two ends. Germline V gene data show CDR1 as SGDLS and CDR2 as YYNGEE.

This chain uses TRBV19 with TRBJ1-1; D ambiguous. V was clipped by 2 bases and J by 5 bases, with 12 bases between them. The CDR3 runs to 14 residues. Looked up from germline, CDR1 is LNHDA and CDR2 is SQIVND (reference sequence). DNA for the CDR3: TGTGCCAGTAGTATACGGAGGGCGTGGACTGAAGCTTTCTTT. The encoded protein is CASSIRRAWTEAFF. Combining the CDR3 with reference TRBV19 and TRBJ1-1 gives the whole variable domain DGGITQSPKYLFRKEGQNVTLSCEQNLNHDAMYWYRQDPGQGLRLIYYSQIVNDFQKGDIAEGYSVSREKKESFPLTVTSAQKNPTAFYLCASSIRRAWTEAFFGQGTRLTVV.

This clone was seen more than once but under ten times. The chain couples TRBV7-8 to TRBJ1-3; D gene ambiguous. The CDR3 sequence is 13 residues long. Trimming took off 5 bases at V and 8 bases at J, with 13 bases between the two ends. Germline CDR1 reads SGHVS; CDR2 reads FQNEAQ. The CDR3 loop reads CASSPPREDTIYF. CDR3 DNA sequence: TGTGCCAGCAGCCCCCCGAGGGAGGACACCATATATTTT.

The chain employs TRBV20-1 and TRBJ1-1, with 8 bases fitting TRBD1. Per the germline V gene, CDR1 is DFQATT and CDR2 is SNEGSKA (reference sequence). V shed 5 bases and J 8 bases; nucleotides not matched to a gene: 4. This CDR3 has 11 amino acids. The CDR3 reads CSAPRTGEAFF. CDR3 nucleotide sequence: TGCAGTGCTCCCCGGACAGGGGAAGCTTTCTTT.

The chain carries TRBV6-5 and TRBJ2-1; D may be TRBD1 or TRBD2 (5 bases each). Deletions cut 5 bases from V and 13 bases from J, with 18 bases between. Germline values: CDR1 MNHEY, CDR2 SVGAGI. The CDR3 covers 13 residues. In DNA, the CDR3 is TGTGCCAGCAGTAGAGGGACCGAGCGGACCCAGTTCTTC. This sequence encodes CASSRGTERTQFF.

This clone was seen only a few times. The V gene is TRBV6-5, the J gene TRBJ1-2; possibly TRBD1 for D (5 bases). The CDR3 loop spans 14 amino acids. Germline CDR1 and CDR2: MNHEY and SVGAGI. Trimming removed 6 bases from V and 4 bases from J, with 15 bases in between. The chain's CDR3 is CASRTLGVVYGYTF. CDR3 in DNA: TGTGCCAGCAGGACCTTGGGGGTGGTCTATGGCTACACCTTC.

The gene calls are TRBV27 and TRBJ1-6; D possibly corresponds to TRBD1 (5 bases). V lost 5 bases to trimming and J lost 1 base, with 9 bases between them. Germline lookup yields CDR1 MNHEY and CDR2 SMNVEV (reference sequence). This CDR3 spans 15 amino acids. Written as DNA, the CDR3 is TGTGCCAGCAGTGGCCGGGGGTCCTATAATTCACCCCTCCACTTT. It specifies CASSGRGSYNSPLHF.

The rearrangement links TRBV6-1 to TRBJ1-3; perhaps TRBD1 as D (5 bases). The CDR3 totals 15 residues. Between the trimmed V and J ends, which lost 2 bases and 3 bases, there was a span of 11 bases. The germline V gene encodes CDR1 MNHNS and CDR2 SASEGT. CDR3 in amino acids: CASSEWGGYGNTIYF. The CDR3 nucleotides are TGTGCCAGCAGTGAATGGGGGGGTTATGGAAACACCATATATTTT.

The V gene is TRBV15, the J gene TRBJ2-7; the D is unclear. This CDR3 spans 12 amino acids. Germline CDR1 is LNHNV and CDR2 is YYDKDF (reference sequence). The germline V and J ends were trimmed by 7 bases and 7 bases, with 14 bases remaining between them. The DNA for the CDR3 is TGTGCCACCACCCTCCCTGGGCAGGAGCAGTACTTC. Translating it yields CATTLPGQEQYF.

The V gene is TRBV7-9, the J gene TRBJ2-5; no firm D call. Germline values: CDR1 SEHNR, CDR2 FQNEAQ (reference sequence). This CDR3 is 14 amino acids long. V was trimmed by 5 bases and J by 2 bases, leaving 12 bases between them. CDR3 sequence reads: CASSPAPGQETQYF. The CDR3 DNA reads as TGTGCCAGCAGCCCCGCGCCAGGTCAAGAGACCCAGTACTTC.

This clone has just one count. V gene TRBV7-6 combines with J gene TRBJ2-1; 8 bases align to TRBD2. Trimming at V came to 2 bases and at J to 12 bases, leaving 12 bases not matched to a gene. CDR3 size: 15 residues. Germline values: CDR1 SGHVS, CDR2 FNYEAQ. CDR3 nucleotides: TGTGCCAGCAGCTTAATGGCGGGGGGAAGAGCCGGGCAGTTCTTC. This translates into CASSLMAGGRAGQFF.

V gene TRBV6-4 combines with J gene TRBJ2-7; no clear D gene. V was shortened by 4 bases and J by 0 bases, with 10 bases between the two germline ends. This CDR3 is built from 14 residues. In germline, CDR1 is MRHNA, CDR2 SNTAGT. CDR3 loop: CASSALPSSYEQYF. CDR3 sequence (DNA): TGTGCCAGCAGTGCCTTGCCCAGCTCCTACGAGCAGTACTTC.

The CDR3 sequence is CASSSSPLALEQYF. CDR3 DNA: TGCGCCAGCAGCTCCTCCCCACTAGCACTCGAGCAGTACTTC. The chain couples TRBV5-1 to TRBJ2-7, with a possible D match to TRBD2 (6 bases). Trimming removed 3 bases at V and 6 bases at J, with 16 bases between. This CDR3 is built from 14 residues. From germline, CDR1 is SGHRS and CDR2 YFSETQ.